One and the same sample provided the 32 T cell receptor beta chains below, sequenced in a study of T cell repertoires in cytomegalovirus infection. TCRdb reanalysed the reads using MiXCR and keeps one entry per CDR3 protein. The table lists around 900,000 distinct CDR3 sequences, less than 35% of them singletons. No antigen is known for these receptors. The sequencing here drew on cultured CD8+ T cells from PBMCs, taken from culture after CMV antigen stimulation. The receptors derive from a human donor in good health (CMV status not recorded). Some clones in this sample may be carry-over from other donors' samples.

The chain couples TRBV10-3 to TRBJ1-2; tentatively, D is TRBD1 (5 bases). The CDR3 spans 16 residues. V gave up 0 bases and J gave up 4 bases, with 15 bases separating them. The germline CDR1 and CDR2 sequences are ENHRY and SYGVKD. Here the CDR3 reads CAISESRGRKIYGYTF. CDR3 DNA: TGTGCCATCAGTGAGTCAAGGGGTCGGAAAATCTATGGCTACACCTTC.

V is TRBV27 and J is TRBJ1-5; no reliable D call. Per germline, CDR1 MNHEY and CDR2 SMNVEV (reference sequence). There are 13 residues in the CDR3. V was shortened by 3 bases and J by 1 base, with 4 bases between the two germline ends. The DNA for the CDR3 is TGTGCCAGCAGTTTTCAGAGCAATCAGCCCCAGCATTTT. This translates into CASSFQSNQPQHF.

The chain couples TRBV5-5 to TRBJ1-1; maybe TRBD1 (5 bases). Germline values: CDR1 SGHKS, CDR2 YYEKEE (reference sequence). V lost 0 bases and J lost 1, with 13 bases in between. The CDR3 is 16 amino acids. CDR3 sequence (DNA): TGTGCCAGCAGCTTGGATTGGGGCAGGAAGAACACTGAAGCTTTCTTT. Its protein product is CASSLDWGRKNTEAFF.

This clonotype was detected a few times. The rearrangement joins TRBV7-3 to TRBJ2-3; perhaps TRBD1 as D (6 bases). V was pared by 5 bases and J by 4 bases, with 16 bases between. The CDR3 consists of 15 residues. The germline V gene has CDR1 SGHTA and CDR2 FQGTGA. The CDR3 region has the DNA TGTGCCAGCAGCCTGACAGGTTCGCTCTCAGATACGCAGTATTTT. It is translated as CASSLTGSLSDTQYF.

V gene TRBV6-2 or TRBV6-3 combines with J gene TRBJ2-1; D might be TRBD1 (6 bases). Trimming removed 0 bases at V and 8 bases at J, with 14 bases between. Germline values: CDR1 MNHEY, CDR2 SVGEGT. This CDR3 region has 15 residues. CDR3 amino acids: CASSYSWGRGDEQFF. The CDR3 nucleotides are TGTGCCAGCAGTTACTCCTGGGGGCGAGGAGATGAGCAGTTCTTC.

This clonotype was detected only a few times. The chain's CDR3 is CASRSGDQPQHF. CDR3 DNA: TGTGCCAGCAGGTCAGGAGATCAGCCCCAGCATTTT. The chain carries TRBV7-8 and TRBJ1-5; D call uncertain. Germline V gives CDR1 SGHVS, CDR2 FQNEAQ. Trimming pared 6 bases from V and 5 bases from J, leaving 8 bases between. This CDR3 comprises 12 residues.

This clonotype appeared once. The chain combines TRBV5-1 with TRBJ1-5; D possibly corresponds to TRBD1 (5 bases). Germline-derived CDR1 and CDR2 are SGHRS and YFSETQ. Trimming removed 0 bases from V and 3 bases from J, with 10 bases in between. The CDR3 runs 15 residues. CDR3 nucleotides: TGCGCCAGCAGCTTGGAGGGGCTCAACAATCAGCCCCAGCATTTT. This sequence encodes CASSLEGLNNQPQHF. Combining the CDR3 with reference TRBV5-1 and TRBJ1-5 gives the whole variable domain KAGVTQTPRYLIKTRGQQVTLSCSPISGHRSVSWYQQTPGQGLQFLFEYFSETQRNKGNFPGRFSGRQFSNSRSEMNVSTLELGDSALYLCASSLEGLNNQPQHFGDGTRLSIL.

Only a few counts were recorded for this clonotype. The J gene is TRBJ1-1, the V gene TRBV7-8; D might be TRBD1 (6 bases). The germline CDR1 and CDR2 sequences are SGHVS and FQNEAQ. V gave up 2 bases and J gave up 3 bases, with 13 bases separating them. There are 15 residues in the CDR3. CDR3 loop: CASSLSGQLYTEAFF. In DNA, the CDR3 is TGTGCCAGCAGCTTATCAGGACAGTTGTACACTGAAGCTTTCTTT.

At least ten counts were recorded for this clonotype. The chain combines TRBV4-1 with TRBJ1-5; weak D call: TRBD1 (5 bases). From germline, CDR1 is MGHRA and CDR2 YSYEKL. The CDR3 has 24 amino acids. Trimming pared 3 bases from V and 0 bases from J, leaving 36 bases between. The CDR3 protein is CASSHDNPGTTISIRAYSNQPQHF. For the CDR3, the DNA is TGCGCCAGCAGCCACGATAACCCCGGGACGACAATCTCAATAAGGGCTTATAGCAATCAGCCCCAGCATTTT.

In its sample, this clonotype was seen many times. The V and J genes are TRBV6-2 or TRBV6-3 and TRBJ2-2; 7 nucleotides agree with TRBD1. The ends lost 6 bases at V and 0 bases at J; junction bases unmatched: 4. Germline assignment: CDR1 MNHEY and CDR2 SVGEGT. There are 15 residues in the CDR3. The CDR3 here is CASSRDRANTGELFF. The CDR3 DNA reads as TGTGCCAGCAGCCGGGACAGAGCGAACACCGGGGAGCTGTTTTTT.

J is TRBJ1-2 and V is TRBV6-2 or TRBV6-3; maybe TRBD1 (5 bases). This CDR3 is 17 amino acids long. Looked up from germline, CDR1 is MNHEY and CDR2 is SVGEGT. Trimming cost V 4 bases and J 5 bases, with 23 bases left between them. The CDR3 region is CASSSTPAYTGTYGYTF. CDR3 bases: TGTGCCAGCAGTTCAACTCCCGCTTATACCGGGACGTATGGCTACACCTTC.

This sequence joins TRBV28 and TRBJ1-4, with TRBD1 identical over 7 bases. From germline, CDR1 is MDHEN and CDR2 SYDVKM. CDR3 length: 14 residues. The V and J ends lost 5 bases and 7 bases, in that order; junction bases with no gene match: 7. CDR3 nucleotide sequence: TGTGCCAGCAGTATGGACAGGTGGCGTGAAAAACTGTTTTTT. This sequence encodes CASSMDRWREKLFF. Based on the CDR3 plus reference TRBV28 and TRBJ1-4, the full variable domain is DVKVTQSSRYLVKRTGEKVFLECVQDMDHENMFWYRQDPGLGLRLIYFSYDVKMKEKGDIPEGYSVSREKKERFSLILESASTNQTSMYLCASSMDRWREKLFFGSGTQLSVL.

V and J are TRBV5-3 and TRBJ1-5, with D maybe TRBD1 (5 bases). TRBV5-3 is an ORF for which the function is uncertain. The CDR3 has 13 residues. V shed 8 bases and J shed 8 bases, with 17 bases lying between them. For the CDR3, the DNA is TGTGCCAGCAGCCTGGGACGGACAAAGCCCCAGCATTTT. As protein: CASSLGRTKPQHF.

This clonotype was recorded only once. The rearrangement uses TRBV19 and TRBJ1-5; D not certain. There are 18 residues in the CDR3. Per germline, CDR1 LNHDA and CDR2 SQIVND (reference sequence). The V end was cut by 0 bases, the J end by 4 bases, with 19 bases between. The CDR3 bases are TGTGCCAGTAGTATAGAACGAAAGTTTTTTGGCCTTAATCAGCCCCAGCATTTT. Translation: CASSIERKFFGLNQPQHF.

This chain joins TRBV12-3 or TRBV12-4 and TRBJ1-2, with D possibly TRBD1 on 5 matching bases. The CDR3 has 14 amino acids. The germline V and J ends were trimmed by 2 bases and 7 bases, with 14 bases remaining between them. CDR3 sequence reads: CASSLTPRGLGYTF. CDR3 DNA sequence: TGTGCCAGCAGTTTAACCCCTCGGGGACTTGGCTACACCTTC.

This sequence joins TRBV4-3 and TRBJ2-7; no definite D call. This CDR3 has 15 amino acids. V was pared by 4 bases and J by 3 bases, with 16 bases between. Germline values: CDR1 LGHNA, CDR2 YSLEER. The CDR3 sequence: CASSLFGPEYYEQYF. DNA for the CDR3: TGCGCCAGCAGCCTGTTCGGACCGGAGTACTACGAGCAGTACTTC.

This clonotype has only a few counts. The chain carries TRBV7-9 and TRBJ2-6; tentatively, D is TRBD1 (5 bases). The CDR3 is made up of 18 amino acids. V gave up 1 base and J gave up 2 bases, with 15 bases separating them. Germline values: CDR1 SEHNR, CDR2 FQNEAQ (reference sequence). The CDR3 reads CASSLVIRSGTGANVLTF. CDR3 nucleotide sequence: TGTGCCAGCAGCTTAGTAATTCGGTCAGGGACTGGGGCCAACGTCCTGACTTTC.

This clonotype occurred a few times. The CDR3 DNA sequence: TGCAGCGCAGGGGGAGTAGACAGGGGGGGGTACAATGAGCAGTTCTTC. Its translation: CSAGGVDRGGYNEQFF. V usage is TRBV29-1 and J usage is TRBJ2-1, with 9 positions matching TRBD1. Germline CDR1 reads SQVTM; CDR2 reads ANQGSEA. V was clipped by 7 bases and J by 4 bases; unmatched bases: 14. This CDR3 comprises 16 residues.

V is TRBV12-3 or TRBV12-4 and J is TRBJ1-6; D ambiguous. Trimming took off 8 bases at V and 14 bases at J, with 19 bases between the two ends. The CDR3 sequence is 13 residues long. The CDR3 here is CASARTQPPTLHF. CDR3 DNA: TGTGCCAGCGCGAGGACCCAGCCTCCCACCCTCCACTTT.

Only a few counts were recorded for this clonotype. This chain links TRBV2 with TRBJ2-1; 8 nucleotides line up with TRBD1. The V and J ends lost 9 bases and 10 bases, in that order; junction bases with no gene match: 8. Germline CDR1 is SNHLY and CDR2 is FYNNEI. There are 12 residues in the CDR3. The CDR3 sequence: CASPGQGREQFF. The CDR3 nucleotides read TGTGCCAGTCCCGGACAGGGACGGGAGCAGTTCTTC.

This clonotype appeared a few times. The rearrangement links TRBV19 to TRBJ1-1; D is undetermined. The CDR3 has 15 amino acids. CDR1 is LNHDA, CDR2 SQIVND, per germline (reference sequence). V lost 1 base to trimming and J lost 3 bases, with 12 bases between them. The CDR3 reads CASSIVLGEDTEAFF. The CDR3, as DNA: TGTGCCAGTAGTATAGTTCTGGGTGAGGACACTGAAGCTTTCTTT. The full variable domain, its missing parts supplied by reference TRBV19 and TRBJ1-1, is DGGITQSPKYLFRKEGQNVTLSCEQNLNHDAMYWYRQDPGQGLRLIYYSQIVNDFQKGDIAEGYSVSREKKESFPLTVTSAQKNPTAFYLCASSIVLGEDTEAFFGQGTRLTVV.

This clonotype was found many times. The rearrangement joins TRBV28 to TRBJ2-2; 9 bases agree with TRBD1. The germline V gene encodes CDR1 MDHEN and CDR2 SYDVKM. The CDR3 covers 16 residues. V gave up 2 bases and J gave up 1 base; unmatched junction bases: 2. The CDR3 bases are TGTGCCAGCAGTTTAATGGGACAGGGGAACACCGGGGAGCTGTTTTTT. It codes for CASSLMGQGNTGELFF.

Only a few counts were recorded for this clonotype. This chain uses TRBV11-2 with TRBJ2-5; TRBD1 aligns across 8 bases. V dropped 4 bases and J dropped 5; count of bases not matched to a gene: 12. This CDR3 has 16 amino acids. Per the germline V gene, CDR1 is SGHAT and CDR2 is FQNNGV. As DNA, the CDR3 is TGTGCCAGCAGCTCAGAGACAGGGGTAATATCGGAGACCCAGTACTTC. It codes for CASSSETGVISETQYF.

In this sample, this clonotype turned up a few times. The junction shows a germline mismatch at one end, possibly a read error. This chain uses TRBV7-7 with TRBJ1-5; D perhaps matches TRBD1 (5 bases). Germline V gene lookup returns CDR1 SSHAT and CDR2 FNYEAQ (reference sequence). This CDR3 region has 14 residues. CDR3 loop: CASSLGPGSGPQHF. As DNA, the CDR3 is TGTGCTAGCAGCTTAGGCCCAGGGAGCGGGCCCCAGCATTTT.

Note on this clonotype: A junction end diverges from the germline sequence, so it may reflect a read error. This rearrangement joins TRBV7-6 to TRBJ1-2; D may be TRBD1 (5 bases). Germline CDR1 reads SGHVS; CDR2 reads FNYEAQ. The CDR3 has 14 amino acids. CDR3 sequence: CACSLEGRCYGYTF. CDR3 sequence (DNA): TGTGCCTGCAGCTTGGAGGGACGATGCTATGGCTACACCTTC.

At least ten counts were recorded for this clonotype. V is TRBV7-2 and J is TRBJ2-1; 9 bases match TRBD2. Germline lookup yields CDR1 SGHTA and CDR2 FQGNSA. J was trimmed by 6 bases and V by 5 bases; bases with no gene match: 5. The CDR3 sequence is 14 residues long. CDR3 amino acids: CASSEPTSGNEQFF. CDR3 in DNA: TGTGCCAGCAGCGAACCGACTAGCGGCAATGAGCAGTTCTTC.

This clonotype was seen a few times. The rearrangement uses TRBV6-1 and TRBJ1-6; D not certain. The length of the CDR3 is 12 residues. Per the germline V gene, CDR1 is MNHNS and CDR2 is SASEGT. The V gene lost 1 base and the J gene lost 16 bases, with 11 bases spanning the gap. The DNA of the CDR3 is TGTGCCAGCAGTGAAGGGACGGCCGAACTCCACTTT. Protein product: CASSEGTAELHF.

The chain couples TRBV27 to TRBJ2-7, with D maybe TRBD2 (6 bases). Germline V lookup: CDR1 MNHEY, CDR2 SMNVEV (reference sequence). Trimming removed 3 bases at V and 0 bases at J, with 12 bases between. The CDR3 has 15 residues. The CDR3 DNA reads as TGTGCCAGCAGTTTGCGGGGCGTAGTCTCCTACGAGCAGTACTTC. Translation: CASSLRGVVSYEQYF.

This clonotype occurred many times. The gene calls are TRBV7-9 and TRBJ1-2, with 9 bases identical to TRBD1. V lost 5 bases, J lost 7 bases, and 8 bases stayed unmatched. CDR3 length equals 14 residues. Germline-derived CDR1 and CDR2 are SEHNR and FQNEAQ (reference sequence). CDR3 in amino acids: CASSPGQGDGGYTF. CDR3 nucleotides: TGTGCCAGCAGCCCGGGACAGGGCGACGGTGGCTACACCTTC.

This clonotype was observed many times. The chain is built from TRBV7-9 and TRBJ1-2, with a possible D match to TRBD1 (6 bases). Trimming removed 5 bases from V and 4 bases from J, with 14 bases in between. The V gene's germline CDR1 is SEHNR and CDR2 FQNEAQ (reference sequence). This CDR3 has 14 amino acids. The chain's CDR3 is CASSRLTGSYGYTF. CDR3 nucleotide sequence: TGTGCCAGCAGCCGCCTCACAGGGTCCTATGGCTACACCTTC.

The V call is TRBV14, the J call TRBJ1-6, with 9 bases matching TRBD1. The CDR3 is made up of 14 amino acids. The ends lost 6 bases at V and 10 bases at J; junction bases unmatched: 7. Germline assignment: CDR1 SGHDN and CDR2 FVKESK. This CDR3 reads CASRSDRGMSPLHF. In DNA form, the CDR3 reads TGTGCCAGCAGATCCGACAGGGGGATGTCACCCCTCCACTTT. Based on the CDR3 plus reference TRBV14 and TRBJ1-6, the full variable domain is EAGVTQFPSHSVIEKGQTVTLRCDPISGHDNLYWYRRVMGKEIKFLLHFVKESKQDESGMPNNRFLAERTGGTYSTLKVQPAELEDSGVYFCASRSDRGMSPLHFGNGTRLTVT.

The J gene is TRBJ1-2, the V gene TRBV5-6, with 7 bases matching TRBD1. This CDR3 is built from 14 residues. V was pared by 1 base and J by 6 bases, with 6 bases of the junction left unmatched. CDR1 and CDR2 from the germline V gene are SGHDT and YYEEEE. CDR3 nucleotides: TGTGCCAGCAGCTTGATGACAGGGAGGCATGGCTACACCTTC. Its translation: CASSLMTGRHGYTF.